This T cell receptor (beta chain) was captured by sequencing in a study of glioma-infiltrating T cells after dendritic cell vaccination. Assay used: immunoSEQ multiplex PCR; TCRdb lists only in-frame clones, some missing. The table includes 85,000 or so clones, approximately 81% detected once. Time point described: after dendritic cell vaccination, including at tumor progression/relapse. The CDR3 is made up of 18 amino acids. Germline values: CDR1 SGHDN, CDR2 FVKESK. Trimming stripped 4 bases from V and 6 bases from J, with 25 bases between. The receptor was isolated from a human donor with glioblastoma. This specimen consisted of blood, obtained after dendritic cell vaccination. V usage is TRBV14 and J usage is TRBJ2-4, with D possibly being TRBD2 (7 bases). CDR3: CASSRGQGRAEGGNIQYF. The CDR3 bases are TGTGCCAGCAGCCGGGGCCAGGGGAGGGCCGAAGGGGGAAACATTCAGTACTTC.